This T cell receptor beta chain derives from a study of cytomegalovirus exposure and HLA in healthy donors (dated by TCRdb to about 2017). Turning to the overall study: According to a later analysis, one platform produced both the 120 validation repertoires and the 700 or so repertoires of the first cohort. Besides the first cohort of approximately 710 subjects, a separate validation cohort made up of around 120 different subjects was used. To predict cytomegalovirus infection status, the study combined high-throughput TCR immunosequencing, statistical association of individual TCRs with disease status, and machine learning. The aim of the study was to test whether cataloging public T cell receptors could identify signatures of past pathogen exposure. General study outcomes and caveats: The authors suggested that the approach could potentially be generalized to other disease states and immunological phenotypes. Across donors, most TCR sequences were observed very rarely, whereas some public TCRs were present in many individuals. In a later analysis, TCRs clustered in the first cohort were found to also tend to co-occur in the 130 or so validation repertoires, with approximately 94% of cluster scores above 0. A total of roughly 160 TCR beta chains were listed by the study as associated with cytomegalovirus. In both the original and validation cohorts, the classifier was reported to diagnose cytomegalovirus status with high specificity and sensitivity. The validation cohort had no HLA typing available for a later analysis, so co-occurrence within that cohort was assessed over all 130 or so repertoires. In vitro tests confirmed that a few of the cytomegalovirus-associated TCR beta chains recognize cytomegalovirus antigens.

The library was obtained by the immunoSEQ multiplex PCR assay. The paper's processing steps were these. A statistical classification framework was built for diagnosing cytomegalovirus status from the catalog of TCR beta chain sequences. TCRdb carries this immuneACCESS record with in-frame sequences only. Its versions omit some clonotypes, under half of them owing to an unresolved V gene in the studies checked, with the rest unexplained. For V, J and clone size, that table is used; D and trimming come from the DNA. A total of about 75,000 clones appear in this sample, about 85% of them only once. The top ten constitute about 3% of the sample. Donors formed part of the validation cohort, which comprised fewer than 150 subjects and was distinct from the first cohort of 550 to 850 subjects. In regard to this clone: Its antigen remains unidentified. No much larger clonotype is one base removed from it; base qualities were not supplied.

From its cysteine to its phenylalanine, the CDR3 spans 14 amino acids. Left in the record is the CDR3 DNA by itself, 42 bases read in frame from the first base. Trimming costs V 1 base and J 4 bases, and their ends lie 10 bases apart. The germline V gene sets CDR1 to LGHNT and CDR2 to FRNRAP. Source material: PBMCs. The rearrangement combines TRBV12-5 with TRBJ2-5, with TRBD1 as a weak D call on 5 bases. The sequence came from a man between 25 and 39 years old in good health and CMV-seronegative. The CDR3 sequence is CASGLATALETQYF. The DNA sequence follows: TGTGCTAGTGGTTTGGCGACAGCTTTAGAGACCCAGTACTTC.